The 5 T cell receptor beta chains presented below share a single source sample, sequenced in a study of cytomegalovirus exposure and HLA in healthy donors listed by TCRdb under 2017. Library construction relied on the immunoSEQ multiplex PCR assay. For the multiplex PCR, a mixture combining 60 forward primers for TCR Vbeta segments and 13 reverse primers for TCR Jbeta segments was used. TCRdb mirrors the immuneACCESS table, restricted to in-frame sequences. Some clones are absent from its copies; in checked studies, under half trace to an unresolved V gene, and the reason for the others is unknown. Present in this sample are 200,000 to 250,000 clones, around 77% of which were seen just once. Clones ranked in the top ten supply approximately 3% of the sample. Sequenced sample: PBMCs. These receptors were obtained from a woman in her 30s in good health and CMV-seronegative.

The chain employs TRBV6-5 and TRBJ2-7; 9 positions match TRBD2. V was clipped by 3 bases and J by 2 bases; unmatched bases: 5. This CDR3 is 15 amino acids long. Looked up from germline, CDR1 is MNHEY and CDR2 is SVGAGI. CDR3 nucleotides: TGTGCCAGCAGTTATTCCCCTAGCGGGGCCTACGAGCAGTACTTC. It encodes CASSYSPSGAYEQYF.

This rearrangement joins TRBV28 to TRBJ1-2, with TRBD1 as a possible D gene (5 bases). The V gene's germline CDR1 is MDHEN and CDR2 SYDVKM. V gave up 4 bases and J gave up 7 bases, with 13 bases separating them. The CDR3 runs to 13 residues. CDR3 protein: CASSSTVECGYTF. The DNA of the CDR3 is TGTGCCAGCAGTTCGACAGTGGAGTGTGGCTACACCTTC.

The chain joins TRBV10-3 to TRBJ2-3; no reliable D call. The CDR3 has 11 amino acids. Trimming pared 11 bases from V and 0 bases from J, leaving 6 bases between. Germline CDR1 is ENHRY and CDR2 is SYGVKD. CDR3 region: CASLSTDTQYF. CDR3 DNA sequence: TGTGCCTCCCTTAGCACAGATACGCAGTATTTT.

V gene TRBV10-3 combines with J gene TRBJ2-3; 9 nucleotides match TRBD2. Per germline, CDR1 ENHRY and CDR2 SYGVKD. V lost 0 bases to trimming and J lost 2 bases; unmatched junction nucleotides: 12. CDR3 length: 19 residues. CDR3 nucleotide sequence: TGTGCCATCAGTGAGTCGAAAACTAGCGGGTACGGCTACACAGATACGCAGTATTTT. This encodes CAISESKTSGYGYTDTQYF.

The rearrangement links TRBV5-5 to TRBJ1-5; tentatively, D is TRBD1 (6 bases). The CDR3 contains 16 residues. Between the trimmed V and J ends, which lost 2 bases and 3 bases, there was a span of 15 bases. In germline, CDR1 is SGHKS, CDR2 YYEKEE (reference sequence). The CDR3: CASSFSGQGNNQPQHF. The CDR3 DNA follows: TGTGCCAGCAGCTTCTCGGGCCAGGGGAACAATCAGCCCCAGCATTTT.